Below, 23 T cell receptor beta chains from the same sample are listed, as sequenced in a study of blood T cells in healthy people across ages. A J-beta primer mix and a sample-barcoded 5' primer were used in a second PCR of about 7 to 12 cycles. TCRdb re-called the 5' RACE reads through MiXCR, storing one row per CDR3 protein. The sample contains roughly 1.5 million distinct CDR3 sequences, 35% to 45% of which appear only once. Sample: blood. These receptors came from a woman in her late teens or twenties in good health.

This clonotype was found a few times. CDR3 nucleotides: TGTGCCAGCTCGAGGGGGTCGGGTCAGCCCCAGCATTTT. It specifies CASSRGSGQPQHF. The chain links TRBV6-4 to TRBJ1-5, with D perhaps matching TRBD1 (6 bases). Trimming removed 8 bases from V and 6 bases from J, with 14 bases in between. This CDR3 is built from 13 residues. From germline, CDR1 is MRHNA and CDR2 SNTAGT.

The genes are TRBV12-3 or TRBV12-4 and TRBJ1-2; D is unresolved. V lost 3 bases to trimming and J lost 6 bases, with 11 bases between them. CDR3 length equals 13 residues. CDR3: CASSFGQRNGYTF. The CDR3 region has the DNA TGTGCCAGCAGTTTTGGGCAGAGGAATGGCTACACCTTC.

The chain recombines TRBV30 with TRBJ1-2; D is unclear. The CDR3 contains 13 residues. V lost 3 bases and J lost 3, with 11 bases in between. Germline CDR1 is GTSNPN and CDR2 is SVGIG (reference sequence). In DNA, the CDR3 is TGTGCCTGGAGGGCCAGAAGTTACTATGGCTACACCTTC. Its translation: CAWRARSYYGYTF.

The genes are TRBV7-6 and TRBJ2-3; 8 bases fit TRBD1. CDR3 length equals 16 residues. Germline V gene data show CDR1 as SGHVS and CDR2 as FNYEAQ. V trimming: 6 bases; J trimming: 1 base; junction bases outside the gene matches: 9. In nucleotides, the CDR3 is TGTGCCAGCAGTTTTAGACAGGGGTCGCGCACAGATACGCAGTATTTT. Protein product: CASSFRQGSRTDTQYF.

This clonotype was picked up one time. CDR3 sequence reads: CASSLVNREQFF. The CDR3 DNA sequence: TGTGCCAGCAGCTTAGTTAACCGAGAGCAGTTCTTC. The chain couples TRBV7-2 to TRBJ2-1; no clear D. Germline CDR1 reads SGHTA; CDR2 reads FQGNSA. V dropped 1 base and J dropped 10 bases, with 8 bases sitting between them. This CDR3 region has 12 residues.

This clonotype was detected many times. The chain has TRBV20-1 and TRBJ2-1; 10 bases line up with TRBD2. The CDR3 consists of 16 residues. The V gene's germline CDR1 is DFQATT and CDR2 SNEGSKA (reference sequence). With 5 bases clipped from V and 8 bases from J, the junction kept 15 bases outside the gene matches. CDR3 sequence (DNA): TGCAGTGCTCCTGACCCTCTAGCGGGAGTACTCTATGAGCAGTTCTTC. It encodes CSAPDPLAGVLYEQFF.

This clonotype was observed a few times. The gene calls are TRBV20-1 and TRBJ2-7; a weak D match, TRBD2 (5 bases). CDR1 is DFQATT, CDR2 SNEGSKA, per germline (reference sequence). V lost 4 bases, J lost 2 bases, and 12 bases lay in between. This CDR3 has 13 amino acids. CDR3 in amino acids: CSATAANPYEQYF. Written as DNA, the CDR3 is TGCAGTGCTACAGCGGCCAATCCCTACGAGCAGTACTTC.

The V call is TRBV4-3, the J call TRBJ2-3; 8 nucleotides match TRBD2. The CDR3 loop spans 16 amino acids. Germline V lookup: CDR1 LGHNA, CDR2 YSLEER. V shed 0 bases and J 6 bases; nucleotides not matched to a gene: 8. The CDR3 protein is CASSQDMASGRDTQYF. CDR3 nucleotides: TGCGCCAGCAGCCAAGATATGGCTAGCGGGCGCGATACGCAGTATTTT.

The chain uses TRBV18 and TRBJ2-7; unclear D gene. CDR3 length equals 13 residues. Germline V CDR1 and CDR2: KGHSH, LQKENI. V lost 3 bases, J lost 2 bases, and 8 bases lay in between. The CDR3 loop reads CASSPSLTYEQYF. The CDR3 nucleotides are TGTGCCAGCTCACCGTCACTTACCTACGAGCAGTACTTC.

V and J are TRBV4-3 and TRBJ1-3; D call uncertain. Looked up from germline, CDR1 is LGHNA and CDR2 is YSLEER. The CDR3 runs 19 residues. Trimming stripped 0 bases from V and 2 bases from J, with 20 bases between. CDR3 protein: CASSQDAAGLWRTGNTIYF. Written as DNA, the CDR3 is TGCGCCAGCAGCCAAGATGCGGCAGGACTTTGGCGAACTGGAAACACCATATATTTT.

Here the CDR3 DNA reads TGTGCCAGCAGCCCTCTCCCCACGGGGGCCTACGAGCAGTACTTC. Protein: CASSPLPTGAYEQYF. The chain employs TRBV27 and TRBJ2-7; possible D gene TRBD2, 6 bases. The CDR3 extends over 15 amino acids. In germline, CDR1 is MNHEY, CDR2 SMNVEV (reference sequence). Trimming removed 6 bases from V and 2 bases from J, with 17 bases in between.

The chain has TRBV14 and TRBJ2-7; TRBD2 matches 7 bases. This CDR3 is built from 15 residues. The ends lost 5 bases at V and 2 bases at J; junction bases unmatched: 9. Germline values: CDR1 SGHDN, CDR2 FVKESK. The CDR3 DNA is TGTGCCAGCAGCTCAACCGCCGGGGGGACCTACGAGCAGTACTTC. As protein: CASSSTAGGTYEQYF.

The chain recombines TRBV7-8 with TRBJ1-6; D may be TRBD1 (5 bases). Between the trimmed V and J ends, which lost 8 bases and 4 bases, there was a span of 15 bases. The CDR3 runs to 15 residues. The V gene's germline CDR1 is SGHVS and CDR2 FQNEAQ. The CDR3 nucleotides are TGTGCCAGCGAGCCGGGACTCGGATATAATTCACCCCTCCACTTT. It is translated as CASEPGLGYNSPLHF.

This clonotype has just a few counts. The junction shows a germline mismatch at one end, possibly a read error. The chain is built from TRBV27 and TRBJ2-1; 7 bases are shared with TRBD2. Germline-derived CDR1 and CDR2 are MNHEY and SMNVEV (reference sequence). The CDR3 runs to 16 residues. CDR3 in amino acids: CAGSPSRAGRNNEQFF. The CDR3 region has the DNA TGTGCCGGCAGTCCCTCCCGAGCGGGACGCAACAATGAGCAGTTCTTC.

V usage is TRBV2 and J usage is TRBJ2-1; D remains ambiguous. The CDR3 has 13 residues. Germline CDR1 and CDR2: SNHLY and FYNNEI. Deletions cut 1 base from V and 8 bases from J, with 9 bases between. CDR3 DNA sequence: TGTGCCAGCAGTGAAGACCTCGCGGATGAGCAGTTCTTC. It is translated as CASSEDLADEQFF.

The chain uses TRBV7-3 and TRBJ2-6, with 9 bases matching TRBD2. Losses at the gene ends were 1 base for V and 12 bases for J; bases not matched to a gene: 16. CDR1 SGHTA and CDR2 FQGTGA come from the germline V gene. There are 18 residues in the CDR3. CDR3 sequence (DNA): TGTGCCAGCAGCTTAATAGGGACTAGCCCTCCAGGAATCCGCGTCCTGACTTTC. Translated, it gives CASSLIGTSPPGIRVLTF.

In this sample, this clonotype turned up a few times. CDR3 residues: CASSHSGKAYEQYF. CDR3 in DNA: TGTGCCAGCAGCCATAGCGGAAAAGCCTACGAGCAGTACTTC. V gene TRBV7-9 combines with J gene TRBJ2-7, with D possibly being TRBD2 (6 bases). Germline CDR1 reads SEHNR; CDR2 reads FQNEAQ (reference sequence). The V end lost 5 bases, the J end lost 2 bases, and 13 bases lay between the germline ends. The CDR3 is 14 amino acids.

In the case of this clonotype: One junction end disagrees with the germline gene, perhaps due to a read error. The chain uses TRBV12-3 or TRBV12-4 and TRBJ2-3; tentative D call: TRBD2 (6 bases). The CDR3 is 13 amino acids. The CDR3 is CAGKTRVTETQYF. DNA for the CDR3: TGTGCCGGCAAGACTAGAGTCACAGAGACGCAGTATTTT.

At least ten counts were recorded for this clonotype. V gene TRBV27 combines with J gene TRBJ2-1; D possibly corresponds to TRBD1 (5 bases). V was clipped by 2 bases and J by 2 bases, with 7 bases between them. There are 14 residues in the CDR3. The V gene's germline CDR1 is MNHEY and CDR2 SMNVEV (reference sequence). In nucleotides, the CDR3 is TGTGCCAGCAGTTTAGCGGACACCTACAATGAGCAGTTCTTC. Translation: CASSLADTYNEQFF.

This chain links TRBV20-1 with TRBJ2-3; maybe TRBD2 (5 bases). Germline CDR1 is DFQATT and CDR2 is SNEGSKA (reference sequence). V was trimmed by 0 bases and J by 4 bases, leaving 8 bases between them. The CDR3 is 13 residues long. The CDR3, as DNA: TGCAGTGCTAGAGATCAGAGGGCAGATACGCAGTATTTT. Translation gives CSARDQRADTQYF.

Regarding this clonotype: Being one base from a much bigger clone, this may be a read error. V usage is TRBV18 and J usage is TRBJ2-4, with D unclear. Germline V gives CDR1 KGHSH, CDR2 LQKENI. V was clipped by 1 base and J by 13 bases, with 20 bases between them. This CDR3 has 15 residues. In nucleotides, the CDR3 is TGTGCCAGCTCACCACGGAAGAGCCGCGACAATGAGCAGTACTTC. This gives the protein CASSPRKSRDNEQYF.

At least ten counts were recorded for this clonotype. V usage is TRBV20-1 and J usage is TRBJ1-5; D unresolved. Germline CDR1 reads DFQATT; CDR2 reads SNEGSKA (reference sequence). V lost 3 bases to trimming and J lost 0 bases, with 6 bases between them. CDR3 length: 13 residues. Written as DNA, the CDR3 is TGCAGTGCTAGGGGTGTTAGCAATCAGCCCCAGCATTTT. Its translation is CSARGVSNQPQHF.

This clonotype was observed a few times. The V call is TRBV3-1, the J call TRBJ2-7, with D possibly matching TRBD1 (6 bases). Germline CDR1 and CDR2: LGHDT and YNNKEL (reference sequence). The germline V and J ends were trimmed by 0 bases and 0 bases, with 9 bases remaining between them. The CDR3 is 15 amino acids. The CDR3 bases are TGTGCCAGCAGCCAAGATCCAGGGGCCTCCTACGAGCAGTACTTC. Protein: CASSQDPGASYEQYF.